The T cell receptor beta chain under discussion was sequenced for a study of lymphopenia after photon versus proton radiotherapy. Study results and limitations: Oligoclonal CD8+ Temra expansion after nadir drove photon patients' diversity drop. Post-nadir TCR diversity decline inversely tracked overall survival among those who died. Authors raise, but do not show, better survival with proton therapy.

Concerning this clone itself: Its antigen is not known.

Trimming took 4 bases from V and 4 from J, leaving 11 bases between them. The CDR3 spans 13 residues. CDR1 and CDR2 (germline): SGHRS, YFSETQ. Method: immunoSEQ multiplex PCR; TCRdb's copy keeps in-frame clones and lacks some. The sample has 35,000 to 45,000 clones; about 85% are singletons. The receptor was isolated from a woman in her 70s with pancreatic cancer. This material consisted of peripheral blood, taken from a patient treated with proton-based radiotherapy. The chain recombines TRBV5-1 with TRBJ2-5; no clear D. The CDR3 bases are TGCGCCAGCAGCCCCGCCCCTAGAGAGACCCAGTACTTC. Its protein is CASSPAPRETQYF.